The clone carrying this TCR beta chain was counted between two and nine times. Its antigen is not identified. The isolated RNA, all of it, was reverse transcribed, so expressed TCRB transcripts were what got sequenced. Clones were sequenced by immunoSEQ multiplex PCR, and TCRdb holds only the in-frame ones, with some missing. Seen here are 95,000 to 150,000 clones, around a sixth observed once, and the top ten hold around 2.5%. Germline V gene sequence: CDR1 MDHEN, CDR2 SYDVKM. J gave up 5 bases and V 6 bases, and 12 bases lay outside the gene matches. The CDR3 is 15 amino acids. The data stem from a study of beta chain features in type 1 diabetes. Whole-study findings and limits: Moderate but significant shortening of TCRB CDR3s was recorded in all four CD4+ subsets from Type 1 diabetes patients.

Sequenced sample: central memory CD4+ T cells from blood. The chain uses TRBV28 and TRBJ2-5; 7 positions agree with TRBD2. This receptor was obtained from a young man with type 1 diabetes. The CDR3 here is CASSLPSRGGETQYF. DNA for the CDR3: TGTGCCAGCAGCCTCCCTTCTAGGGGAGGGGAGACCCAGTACTTC. The complete variable domain, with remaining parts taken from reference TRBV28 and TRBJ2-5, reads DVKVTQSSRYLVKRTGEKVFLECVQDMDHENMFWYRQDPGLGLRLIYFSYDVKMKEKGDIPEGYSVSREKKERFSLILESASTNQTSMYLCASSLPSRGGETQYFGPGTRLLVL.